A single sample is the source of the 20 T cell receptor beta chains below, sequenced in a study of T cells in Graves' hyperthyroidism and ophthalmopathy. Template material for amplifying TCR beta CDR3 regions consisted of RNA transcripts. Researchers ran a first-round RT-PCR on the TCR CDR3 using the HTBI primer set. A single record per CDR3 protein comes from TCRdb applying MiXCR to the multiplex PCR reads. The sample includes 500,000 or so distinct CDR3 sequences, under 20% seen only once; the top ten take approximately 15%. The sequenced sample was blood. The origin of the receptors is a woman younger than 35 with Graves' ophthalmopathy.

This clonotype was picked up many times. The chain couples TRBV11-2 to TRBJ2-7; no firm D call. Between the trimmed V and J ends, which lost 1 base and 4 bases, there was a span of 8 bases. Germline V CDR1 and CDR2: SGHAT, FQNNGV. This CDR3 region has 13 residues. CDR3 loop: CASSLVTVYEQYF. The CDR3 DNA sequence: TGTGCCAGCAGCTTAGTTACCGTTTACGAGCAGTACTTC.

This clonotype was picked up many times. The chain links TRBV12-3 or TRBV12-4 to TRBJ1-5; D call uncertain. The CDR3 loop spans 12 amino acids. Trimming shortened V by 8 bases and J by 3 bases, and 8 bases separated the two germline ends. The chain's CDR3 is CASSHPNQPQHF. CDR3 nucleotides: TGTGCCAGCTCCCACCCCAATCAGCCCCAGCATTTT.

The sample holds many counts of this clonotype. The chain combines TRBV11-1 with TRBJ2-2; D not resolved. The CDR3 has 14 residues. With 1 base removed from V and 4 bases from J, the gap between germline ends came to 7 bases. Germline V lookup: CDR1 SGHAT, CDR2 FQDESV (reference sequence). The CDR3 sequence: CASSLGSFTGELFF. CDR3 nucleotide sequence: TGTGCCAGCAGCTTAGGCAGCTTCACCGGGGAGCTGTTTTTT.

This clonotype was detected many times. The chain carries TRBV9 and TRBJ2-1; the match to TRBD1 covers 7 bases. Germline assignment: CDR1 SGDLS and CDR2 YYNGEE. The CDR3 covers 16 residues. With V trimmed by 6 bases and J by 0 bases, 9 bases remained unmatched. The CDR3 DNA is TGTGCCAGCACCAAAATCCGGGACAGCTCCTACAATGAGCAGTTCTTC. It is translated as CASTKIRDSSYNEQFF. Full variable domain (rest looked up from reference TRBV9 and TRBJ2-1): DSGVTQTPKHLITATGQRVTLRCSPRSGDLSVYWYQQSLDQGLQFLIQYYNGEERAKGNILERFSAQQFPDLHSELNLSSLELGDSALYFCASTKIRDSSYNEQFFGPGTRLTVL.

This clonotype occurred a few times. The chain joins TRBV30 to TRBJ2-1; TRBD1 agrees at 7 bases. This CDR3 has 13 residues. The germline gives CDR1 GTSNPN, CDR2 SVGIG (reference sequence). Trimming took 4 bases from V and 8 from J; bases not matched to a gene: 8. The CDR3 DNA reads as TGTGCCTGGACCAAACTAACAGGGGATGAGCAGTTCTTC. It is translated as CAWTKLTGDEQFF. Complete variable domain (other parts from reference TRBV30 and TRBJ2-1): SQTIHQWPATLVQPVGSPLSLECTVEGTSNPNLYWYRQAAGRGLQLLFYSVGIGQISSEVPQNLSASRPQDRQFILSSKKLLLSDSGFYLCAWTKLTGDEQFFGPGTRLTVL.

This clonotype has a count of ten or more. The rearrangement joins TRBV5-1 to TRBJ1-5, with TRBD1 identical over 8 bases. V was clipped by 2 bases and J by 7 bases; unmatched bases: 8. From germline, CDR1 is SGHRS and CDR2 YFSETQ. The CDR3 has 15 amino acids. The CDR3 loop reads CASSLGQGERQPQHF. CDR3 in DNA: TGCGCCAGCAGCTTAGGACAGGGAGAAAGGCAGCCCCAGCATTTT.

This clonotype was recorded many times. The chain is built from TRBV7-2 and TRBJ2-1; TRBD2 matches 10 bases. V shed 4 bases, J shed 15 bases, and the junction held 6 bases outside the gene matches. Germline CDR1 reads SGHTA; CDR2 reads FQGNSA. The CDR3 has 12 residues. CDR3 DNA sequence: TGTGCCAGCAGCTCATCTAGCGGGAGAGCGTTCTTC. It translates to CASSSSSGRAFF.

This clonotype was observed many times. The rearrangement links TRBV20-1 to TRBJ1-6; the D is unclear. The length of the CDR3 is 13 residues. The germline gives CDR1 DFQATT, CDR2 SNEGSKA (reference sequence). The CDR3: CSALELTNSPLHF. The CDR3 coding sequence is TGCAGCGCCCTTGAGTTAACCAATTCACCCCTCCACTTT.

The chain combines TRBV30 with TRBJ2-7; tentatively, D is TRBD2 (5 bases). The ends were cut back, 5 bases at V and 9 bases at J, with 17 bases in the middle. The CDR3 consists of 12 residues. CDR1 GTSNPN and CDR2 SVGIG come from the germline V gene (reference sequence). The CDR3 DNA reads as TGTGCCTGGGGGATCCCTGAGGGTAGGCAGTACTTC. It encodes CAWGIPEGRQYF.

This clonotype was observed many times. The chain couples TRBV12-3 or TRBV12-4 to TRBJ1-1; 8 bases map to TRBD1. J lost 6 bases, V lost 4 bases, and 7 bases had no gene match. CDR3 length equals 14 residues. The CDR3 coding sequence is TGTGCCAGCAGTTCCGGACAGGGAAGGCCTGAAGCTTTCTTT. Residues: CASSSGQGRPEAFF.

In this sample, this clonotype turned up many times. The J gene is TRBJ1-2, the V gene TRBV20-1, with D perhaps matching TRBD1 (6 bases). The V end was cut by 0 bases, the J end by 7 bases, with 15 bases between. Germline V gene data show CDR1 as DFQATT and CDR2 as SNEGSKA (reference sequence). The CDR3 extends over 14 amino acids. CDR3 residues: CSARDEGGLGGYTF. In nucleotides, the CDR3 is TGCAGTGCTAGAGATGAGGGGGGGTTAGGTGGCTACACCTTC.

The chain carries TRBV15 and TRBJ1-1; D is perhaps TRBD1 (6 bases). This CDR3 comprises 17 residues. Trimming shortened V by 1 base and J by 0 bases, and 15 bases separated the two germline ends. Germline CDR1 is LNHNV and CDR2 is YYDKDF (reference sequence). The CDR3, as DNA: TGTGCCACCAGCAGAGGAGGGGGGTTTCCTATGAACACTGAAGCTTTCTTT. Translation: CATSRGGGFPMNTEAFF. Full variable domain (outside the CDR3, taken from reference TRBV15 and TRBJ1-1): DAMVIQNPRYQVTQFGKPVTLSCSQTLNHNVMYWYQQKSSQAPKLLFHYYDKDFNNEADTPDNFQSRRPNTSFCFLDIRSPGLGDTAMYLCATSRGGGFPMNTEAFFGQGTRLTVV.

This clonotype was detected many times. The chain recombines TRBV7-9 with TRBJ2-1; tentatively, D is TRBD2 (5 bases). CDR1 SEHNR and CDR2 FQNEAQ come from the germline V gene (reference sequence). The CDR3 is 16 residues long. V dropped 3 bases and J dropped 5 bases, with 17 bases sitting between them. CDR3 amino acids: CASSFGGLGKDNEQFF. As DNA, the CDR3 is TGTGCCAGCAGCTTTGGAGGACTGGGAAAGGACAATGAGCAGTTCTTC.

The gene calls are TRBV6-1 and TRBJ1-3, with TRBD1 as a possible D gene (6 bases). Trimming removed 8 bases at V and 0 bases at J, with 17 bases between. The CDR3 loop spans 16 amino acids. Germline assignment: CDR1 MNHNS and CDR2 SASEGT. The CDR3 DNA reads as TGTGCCAGCTCCCTCGAGGGGGTCTACTCTGGAAACACCATATATTTT. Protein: CASSLEGVYSGNTIYF.

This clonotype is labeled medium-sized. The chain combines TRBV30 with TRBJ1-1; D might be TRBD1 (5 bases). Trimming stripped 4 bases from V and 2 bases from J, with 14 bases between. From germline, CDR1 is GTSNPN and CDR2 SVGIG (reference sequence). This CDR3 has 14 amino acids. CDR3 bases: TGTGCCTGGACGGACTCGGGGGAAAACACTGAAGCTTTCTTT. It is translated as CAWTDSGENTEAFF.

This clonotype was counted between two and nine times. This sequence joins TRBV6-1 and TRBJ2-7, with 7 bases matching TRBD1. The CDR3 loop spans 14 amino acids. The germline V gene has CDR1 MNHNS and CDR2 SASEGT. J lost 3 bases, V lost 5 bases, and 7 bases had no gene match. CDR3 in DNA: TGTGCCAGCAGTTTAGGACAGGAGAGCTACGAGCAGTACTTC. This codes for CASSLGQESYEQYF.

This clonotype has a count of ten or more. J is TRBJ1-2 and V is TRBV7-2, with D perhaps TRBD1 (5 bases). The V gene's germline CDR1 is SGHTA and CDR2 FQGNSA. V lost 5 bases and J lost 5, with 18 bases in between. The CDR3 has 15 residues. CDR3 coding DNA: TGTGCCAGCAGCCACCCTGGGGGGACCATTTATGGCTACACCTTC. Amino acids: CASSHPGGTIYGYTF.

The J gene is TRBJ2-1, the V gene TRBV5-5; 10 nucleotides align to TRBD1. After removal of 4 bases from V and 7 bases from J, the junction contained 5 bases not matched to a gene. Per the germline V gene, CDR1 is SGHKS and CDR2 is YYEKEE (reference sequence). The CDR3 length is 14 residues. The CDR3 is CASSLGTGVNEQFF. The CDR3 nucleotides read TGTGCCAGCAGCCTCGGGACAGGGGTGAATGAGCAGTTCTTC.

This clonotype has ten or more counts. The CDR3 DNA sequence: TGTGCCAGCAGCCAAGATCAAGGACTAGCGGCACCCACAGATACGCAGTATTTT. Residues: CASSQDQGLAAPTDTQYF. This chain joins TRBV3-1 and TRBJ2-3; 10 bases align to TRBD2. Unmatched junction bases numbered 8, after V lost 0 bases and J lost 2 bases. The CDR3 has 18 amino acids. Germline V gene lookup returns CDR1 LGHDT and CDR2 YNNKEL (reference sequence).

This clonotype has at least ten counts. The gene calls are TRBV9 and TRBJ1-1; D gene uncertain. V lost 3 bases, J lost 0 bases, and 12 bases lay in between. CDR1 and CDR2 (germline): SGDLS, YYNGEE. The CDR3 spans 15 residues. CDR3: CASSGGGPMNTEAFF. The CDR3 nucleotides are TGTGCCAGCAGCGGAGGCGGGCCCATGAACACTGAAGCTTTCTTT.